What follows describes a single T cell receptor (beta chain). Only in-frame clones appear in the TCRdb table, and some are missing; sequencing was by immunoSEQ multiplex PCR. The sample consists of nearly 2 million clones, 85% to 95% of them appearing once. The data originate from a study of shared clonotypes between healthy human individuals. Study information: Aged 18 to 49, the donors were a couple of women and a few men. For every donor, three CD4 naive, three CD4 memory, two CD8 naive and one CD8 memory plates were used.

Trimming cost V 3 bases and J 0 bases; bases outside gene matches: 4. The germline CDR1 and CDR2 sequences are SGHAT and FQNNGV. This CDR3 comprises 16 residues. CD45RO-negative CD8 cells positively selected for CCR7 made up the naive population, which excluded terminally differentiated effector memory CD45RA+ cells. All of the donors resided in Nashville, Tennessee, and each was a Caucasian adult. The sample comprised naive CD8+ T cells sorted from blood. The TCR sequence derives from a man in his late teens or twenties in good health. The chain is built from TRBV11-2 and TRBJ1-1, with TRBD1 matching over 10 bases. For the CDR3, the DNA is TGTGCCAGCAGCTTCTGGACAGGGGGTATGAACACTGAAGCTTTCTTT. Protein: CASSFWTGGMNTEAFF.